This TCR beta chain appears in the sequencing data of a study of cytomegalovirus exposure and HLA in healthy donors. Study-wide points: Later, an analysis showed that TCR beta chains associated with HLA were more clonally expanded than others that were equally common. Some V segments, TRBV6-2 and TRBV6-3 among them, were indistinguishable and were therefore excluded.

In regard to this clone: Its antigen is not identified.

The V end was cut by 2 bases, the J end by 3 bases, with 14 bases between. Germline V gene sequence: CDR1 LNHDA, CDR2 SQIVND (reference sequence). The CDR3 spans 16 residues. Amplification used 60 Vbeta primers and 13 Jbeta primers. TCRdb keeps only in-frame clones here, not all; method: immunoSEQ multiplex PCR. This table has 20,000 to 25,000 clones, 60% to 80% appearing once. The sequence was obtained from a man between 60 and 75 years old in good health and CMV-seronegative. The chain links TRBV19 to TRBJ1-3; no clear D. The source material was PBMCs. The CDR3 region is CASSIRSAGRGNTIYF. CDR3 nucleotide sequence: TGTGCCAGTAGTATAAGGTCTGCAGGTCGTGGAAACACCATATATTTT.